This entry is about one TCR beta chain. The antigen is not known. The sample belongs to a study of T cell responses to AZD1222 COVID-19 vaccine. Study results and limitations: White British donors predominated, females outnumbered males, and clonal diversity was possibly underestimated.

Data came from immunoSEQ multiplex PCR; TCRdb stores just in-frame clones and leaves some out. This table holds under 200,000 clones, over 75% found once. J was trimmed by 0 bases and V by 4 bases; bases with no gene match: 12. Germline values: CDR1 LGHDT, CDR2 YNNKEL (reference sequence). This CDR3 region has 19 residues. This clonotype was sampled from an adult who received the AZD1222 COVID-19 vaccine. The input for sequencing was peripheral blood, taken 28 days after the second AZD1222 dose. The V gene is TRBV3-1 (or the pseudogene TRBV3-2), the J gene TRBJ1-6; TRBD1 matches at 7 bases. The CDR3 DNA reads TGTGCCAGCAGCCGCACCCCTCCGGGACAGAGCTCCTATAATTCACCCCTCCACTTT. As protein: CASSRTPPGQSSYNSPLHF.